This T cell receptor (beta chain) was captured in a study of cytomegalovirus exposure and HLA in healthy donors (dated by TCRdb to between 2016 and 2019). A note on the overall study: According to an earlier analysis of 587 of the donors, 200 million or so T cells yielded roughly 110 million unique TCR beta sequences and about 300 Gb of sequence data. In a later analysis, previously published TCR beta repertoires from more than 500 donors were re-analyzed and high-resolution HLA genotyping was added so that TCR occurrence patterns could be studied. The study used immunosequencing to profile the T cell repertoires of approximately 650 subjects and linked those repertoires to cytomegalovirus serostatus. Among around 400 genotyped donors of the cohort, an average of roughly 230,000 unique TCR beta nucleotide sequences was sequenced per donor, of which about 19% were non-productive. A later genetic analysis used genome-wide SNP genotypes for about 60% of the roughly 700 donors, treating that subset as a discovery cohort. Both class I and class II loci were covered by HLA typing, at four-digit resolution. The later analysis used no new phenotypic data to find candidate immune exposures, relying instead on TCR beta sequences and their occurrence across donors. Roughly five DR-DQ haplotypes were handled as single units for association and clustering because linkage in the cohort was strong. An earlier analysis of 500 to 750 of the donors applied high-throughput TCR beta sequencing to assess whether each TCR beta V gene segment acted as functional or pseudogenic. Donor age, sex, ethnicity and CMV serostatus were compiled together with the repertoire data. Among the roughly 400 genotyped donors, approximately 76% belonged to the genetic ancestry cluster associated with self-reported Caucasian donors. Every repertoire in the discovery cohort had been generated on one and the same sequencing platform. Typing coverage varied by locus: about 620-630 donors for A, B, C, DRB1 and DQB1; roughly 500 for DQA1; around 570 for DPA1; roughly 450 for DPB1. The study aimed to test whether signatures of past pathogen exposure could be identified by cataloging public T cell receptors. An early release covering around 630 HLA-typed donors comprised approximately 300 gigabases of sequencing data and approximately 80 million unique TCR sequences. To predict cytomegalovirus infection status, the study brought together high-throughput TCR immunosequencing, statistical association of individual TCRs with disease status, and machine learning. Along with the roughly 700-subject first cohort, a separate validation cohort of approximately 110 different subjects was used. The investigation overall reported the following: Most TCR sequences were observed very rarely across donors, whereas some public TCRs were present in many individuals. It was suggested by the authors that the approach could potentially be generalized to other disease states and immunological phenotypes. The study gave a list of over 150 TCR beta chains associated with cytomegalovirus. Sequencing depth was assumed to be roughly uniform across donors in the presence/absence analyses, though that assumption may not hold. Broadly in line with IMGT annotations, most TCR beta V segments showed up in productive rearrangements about 90% or about 30% of the time in an earlier analysis of under 700 of the donors. Assigning TCR associations to individual alleles was difficult when HLA alleles, especially DR and DQ, strongly co-occurred. Some 15 rarely observed V segments, including chromosome 9 orphons, were excluded from the earlier analysis of a few hundred of the donors because counts were too low. In a later analysis, most CMV-associated TCR beta chains were found to appear HLA-restricted, with HLA associations seemingly driven largely by CMV exposure. A later analysis associated about 16,000 TCR beta sequences with specific HLA alleles at a false discovery rate of 0.05. In a later analysis, TCR association rates were found to vary across HLA loci, with the most associated TCRs seen for DRB1 alleles and the fewest for HLA-C alleles. This cohort had only TCR beta chains sequenced, and the lack of alpha or paired-chain data limited which features could be detected. Immune exposure information for the cohort was limited to CMV serostatus. A later genetic analysis associated a missense DCLRE1C variant with V-gene and J-gene trimming of TCR beta chains, and an independent cohort replicated the association. Some IMGT-functional V segments, including TRBV6-2 and TRBV6-3, could not be told apart with the 87-base-pair reads, so those segments were excluded. According to a later analysis, parvovirus B19, influenza, CMV and Epstein-Barr virus appeared linked to several top co-occurrence clusters. A later genetic analysis reported fewer N-insertions in productive TCRs among donors in an Asian-associated ancestry cluster than the roughly 640-donor mean. A further reported finding was that TCR beta sequences accurately predicted the HLA-A and HLA-B alleles for most subjects in the first cohort. HLA typing was unavailable for some donors at each locus, so association tests used only the typed subset. Linkage disequilibrium might explain the correlated functional status among segregating V segments, but an unknown experimental factor could not be ruled out. In a later analysis, HLA-associated TCR beta chains showed more clonal expansion and lower generation probabilities than non-associated chains that were equally common. A few of the identified cytomegalovirus-associated TCR beta chains were confirmed in vitro to be specific for cytomegalovirus antigens. The classifier was reported to diagnose cytomegalovirus status with high specificity and sensitivity in both the original cohort and the validation cohort. A cluster of highly shared sequence variants was judged likely to be a technical artifact of the sequencing pipeline.

Library prep was done by the immunoSEQ multiplex PCR assay. For the multiplex PCR, a mixture combining 60 forward primers for TCR Vbeta segments and 13 reverse primers for TCR Jbeta segments was used. The CDR3 region of rearranged TCR beta genes was amplified from genomic DNA by a multiplex PCR assay. On the Illumina HiSeq System, the amplified TCR beta libraries were sequenced as 87-base-pair reads. Turning to the authors' computational methods: In a later analysis, around 80 million unique TCR beta chains were counted across the 500 to 850 repertoires, and around 11 million of these chains were shared by at least two donors. Raw reads were error-corrected and collapsed into unique sequences by a nearest-neighbor algorithm in which closely related sequences were merged to remove PCR and sequencing errors. CDR3 sequences were aligned to IMGT reference sequences to assign V, D and J gene segments. For a sequence to be retained, a match of at least six nucleotides was required to both a V gene segment and a J gene segment. Rearrangements were classified as productive when the CDR3 lacked stop codons and remained in frame with V and J, and all other rearrangements were classified as non-productive. CDR3 was defined by IMGT convention, running from the second conserved V-encoded cysteine to the conserved J-encoded phenylalanine. In an earlier analysis of around 540 of the donors, sequences lacking an unambiguous match to a single V gene segment were excluded. In an earlier analysis of some 590 of the donors, a V segment was called functional when productive rearrangements were above 56.7%, and segregating when the standard deviation between donors exceeded 5%. A statistical classification framework was built to diagnose cytomegalovirus status from the catalog of TCR beta chain sequences. In a later analysis, V and J genes were assigned by comparing TCR nucleotide sequences against IMGT/GENE-DB human TR gene sequences. A later analysis assigned CDR3 sequences and most-parsimonious VDJ recombination scenarios with the TCRdist pipeline. In a later analysis, every TCR beta chain was defined by the combination of its CDR3 amino acid sequence and its V-gene family, and reads without a unique V-gene family were dropped. In a later analysis, 450 to 600 highly shared, low-generation-probability nucleotide sequences were removed to address suspected cross-contamination and a sequencing artifact. For each public chain, a later analysis derived a clonal expansion index from normalized ranks of inferred template counts within each repertoire. Generation probabilities in a later analysis came from a VDJ recombination model fitted to out-of-frame rearrangements, and those results were checked against IGoR. In a later analysis, TCR-TCR, TCR-HLA and TCR-CMV co-occurrence was scored with hypergeometric tests, and a repertoire-size bias correction was applied to TCR pairs. In a later analysis, false discovery rates were estimated by permuting HLA or CMV assignments 20 times. In a later analysis, co-occurring TCRs were grouped with DBSCAN, and TCRdist sequence similarity was added when clustering was performed within HLA-allele-positive subsets. Co-occurrence clustering excluded repertoires with fewer than 30,000 or more than 120,000 public chains, plus five with anomalous nucleotide sharing. TCRdb took over this immuneACCESS table, retaining in-frame rearrangements with V and J assigned. Such tables are incomplete; in checked studies, under half of the missing clones stem from an unresolved V gene, and the remainder is unexplained. For V, J and clone size, that table is used; D and trimming come from the DNA. Here the sample has 140,000 to 150,000 clones; approximately 82% occur a single time. Of the sample, around 10% is held by the ten largest clones.

Including cysteine and phenylalanine, the CDR3 has 16 amino acids. This entry keeps only the CDR3 DNA: 48 bases, framed from base 1. CDR1 SGHTS and CDR2 YDEGEE were looked up in the germline V gene. V is pruned by 4 bases and J by 4 bases, leaving 12 bases of the junction without a gene match. The cohort was made up of roughly 670 healthy bone marrow donors. Cohort members were all nominally healthy when sampled, although unrecorded immune exposures were likely present. The donor tested CMV seropositive, placing the donor among the 289 seropositive members of the cohort. A peripheral blood sample was provided by each donor, and peripheral blood mononuclear cells were used for TCR beta sequencing. Genomic DNA was extracted from the blood cell samples with the Qiagen DNeasy Blood Extraction Kit. Of note for this clone: There is no known antigen for this receptor. There are no base qualities to consult, and no much larger clone falls within one base.

The rearrangement joined TRBV5-8 to TRBJ2-7; 9 middle bases align to TRBD1. This receptor was obtained from a woman in her sixties in good health and CMV-seropositive. The sample comprised PBMCs. The sequence in DNA is TGTGCCAGCAGCAGTAACAGGGGGCGCCTTCCATACGAGCAGTACTTC. It is translated as CASSSNRGRLPYEQYF.